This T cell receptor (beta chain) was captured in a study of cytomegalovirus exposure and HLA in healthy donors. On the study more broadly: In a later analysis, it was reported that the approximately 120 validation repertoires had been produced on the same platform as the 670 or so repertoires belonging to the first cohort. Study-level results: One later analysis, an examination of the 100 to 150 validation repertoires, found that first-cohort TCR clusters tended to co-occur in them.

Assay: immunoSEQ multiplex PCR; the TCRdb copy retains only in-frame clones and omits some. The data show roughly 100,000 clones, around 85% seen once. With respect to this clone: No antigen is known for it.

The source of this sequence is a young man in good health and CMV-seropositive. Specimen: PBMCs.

This CDR3 is CASSVGGLAGADTQYF. DNA of the CDR3: TGTGCCAGCAGCGTAGGGGGACTAGCGGGAGCAGATACGCAGTATTTT. The gene calls are TRBV9 and TRBJ2-3; 14 bases fit TRBD2. V trimming: 0 bases; J trimming: 4 bases; junction bases outside the gene matches: 1. The length of the CDR3 is 16 residues. Germline loops: CDR1 SGDLS, CDR2 YYNGEE.